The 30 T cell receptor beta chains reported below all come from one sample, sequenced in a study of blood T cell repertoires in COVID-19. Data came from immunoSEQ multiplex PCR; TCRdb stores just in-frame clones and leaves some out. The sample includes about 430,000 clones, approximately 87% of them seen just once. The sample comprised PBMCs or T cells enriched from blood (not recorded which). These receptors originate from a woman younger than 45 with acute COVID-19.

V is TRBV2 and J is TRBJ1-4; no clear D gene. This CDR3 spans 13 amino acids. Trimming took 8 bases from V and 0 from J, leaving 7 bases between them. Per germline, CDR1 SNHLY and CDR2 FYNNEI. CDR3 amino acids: CASRRSTNEKLFF. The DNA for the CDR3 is TGTGCCAGCCGGAGGTCAACTAATGAAAAACTGTTTTTT.

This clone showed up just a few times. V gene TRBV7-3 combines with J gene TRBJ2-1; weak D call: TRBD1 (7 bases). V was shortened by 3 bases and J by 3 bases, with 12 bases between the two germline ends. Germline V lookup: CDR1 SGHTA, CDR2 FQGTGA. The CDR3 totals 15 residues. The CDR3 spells CASSFGGGDYNEQFF. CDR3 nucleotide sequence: TGTGCCAGCAGCTTCGGAGGGGGCGACTACAATGAGCAGTTCTTC.

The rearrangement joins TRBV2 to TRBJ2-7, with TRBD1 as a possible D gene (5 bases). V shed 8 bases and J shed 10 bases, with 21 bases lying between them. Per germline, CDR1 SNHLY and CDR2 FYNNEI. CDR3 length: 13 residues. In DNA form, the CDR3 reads TGTGCCAGCTTAGCACAGGTCCAACTCCCTCAGTACTTC. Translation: CASLAQVQLPQYF.

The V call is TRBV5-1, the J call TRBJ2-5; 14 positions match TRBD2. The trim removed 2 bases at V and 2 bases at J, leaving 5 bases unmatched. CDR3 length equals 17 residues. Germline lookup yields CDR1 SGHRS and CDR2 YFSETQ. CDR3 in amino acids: CASSFGTSGGPQETQYF. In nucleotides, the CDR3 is TGCGCCAGCAGCTTCGGGACTAGCGGGGGACCACAAGAGACCCAGTACTTC.

The CDR3 DNA reads TGCGCCAGCAGGGTTAGGAGTCGGGCTAATGAAAAACTGTTTTTT. Translated, it gives CASRVRSRANEKLFF. This sequence joins TRBV10-2 and TRBJ1-4; D is unresolved. The CDR3 spans 15 residues. Trimming cost V 6 bases and J 3 bases, with 14 bases left between them. Germline assignment: CDR1 WSHSY and CDR2 SAAADI.

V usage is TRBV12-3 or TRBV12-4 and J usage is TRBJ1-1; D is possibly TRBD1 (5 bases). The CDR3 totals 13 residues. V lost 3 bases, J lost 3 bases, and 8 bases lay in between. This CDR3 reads CASSLGLHTEAFF. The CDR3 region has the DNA TGTGCCAGCAGTTTGGGGCTGCACACTGAAGCTTTCTTT.

The CDR3, as DNA: TGTGCCAGCAGTTTATCGTGGGGACTAGCGGTAGAGACCCAGTACTTC. It translates to CASSLSWGLAVETQYF. The J gene is TRBJ2-5, the V gene TRBV27; 11 nucleotides agree with TRBD2. CDR3 length: 16 amino acids. Germline V gene lookup returns CDR1 MNHEY and CDR2 SMNVEV (reference sequence). Unmatched junction bases numbered 4, after V lost 0 bases and J lost 4 bases.

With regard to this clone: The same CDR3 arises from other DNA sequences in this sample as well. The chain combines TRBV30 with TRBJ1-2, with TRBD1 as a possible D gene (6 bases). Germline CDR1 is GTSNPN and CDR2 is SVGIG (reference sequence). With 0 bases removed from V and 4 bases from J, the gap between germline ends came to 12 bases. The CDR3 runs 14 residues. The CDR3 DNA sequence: TGTGCCTGGAGTGTACAGGGAGCAGCCTATGGCTACACCTTC. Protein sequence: CAWSVQGAAYGYTF.

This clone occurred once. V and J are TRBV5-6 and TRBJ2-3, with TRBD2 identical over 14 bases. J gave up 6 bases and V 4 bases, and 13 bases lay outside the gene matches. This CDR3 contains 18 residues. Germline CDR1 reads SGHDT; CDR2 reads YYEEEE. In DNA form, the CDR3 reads TGTGCCAGCAGCCTCGGACTAGCGGGGGGCCGCGACCTCGATACGCAGTATTTT. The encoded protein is CASSLGLAGGRDLDTQYF.

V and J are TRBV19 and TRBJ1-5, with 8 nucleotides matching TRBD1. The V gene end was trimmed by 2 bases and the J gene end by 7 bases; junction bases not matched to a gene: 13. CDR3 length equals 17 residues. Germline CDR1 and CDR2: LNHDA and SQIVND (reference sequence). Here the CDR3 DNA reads TGTGCCAGTAGTATATATCCGCGGACAGGGCTCAAACAGCCCCAGCATTTT. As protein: CASSIYPRTGLKQPQHF.

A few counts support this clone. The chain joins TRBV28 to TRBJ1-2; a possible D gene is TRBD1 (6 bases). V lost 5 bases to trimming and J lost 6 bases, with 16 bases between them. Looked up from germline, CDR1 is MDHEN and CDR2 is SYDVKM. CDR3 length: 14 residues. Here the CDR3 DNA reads TGTGCCAGCAGTATAACAGGGTATGGGCATGGCTACACCTTC. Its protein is CASSITGYGHGYTF.

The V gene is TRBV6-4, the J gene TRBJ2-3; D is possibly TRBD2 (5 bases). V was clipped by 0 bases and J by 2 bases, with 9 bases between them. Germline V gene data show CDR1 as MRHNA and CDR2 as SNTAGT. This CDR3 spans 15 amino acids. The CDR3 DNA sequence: TGTGCCAGCAGTGACTCGCGGACTCCCACAGATACGCAGTATTTT. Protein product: CASSDSRTPTDTQYF.

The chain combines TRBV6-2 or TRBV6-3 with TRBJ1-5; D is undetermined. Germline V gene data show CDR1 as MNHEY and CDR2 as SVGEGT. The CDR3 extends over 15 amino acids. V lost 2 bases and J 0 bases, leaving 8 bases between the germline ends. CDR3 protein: CASSYGLYSNQPQHF. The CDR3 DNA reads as TGTGCCAGCAGTTACGGTCTATATAGCAATCAGCCCCAGCATTTT.

DNA for the CDR3: TGTGCCAGCAGCTTGGCTACTAGCGGGGCGGGGATAGATACGCAGTATTTT. Translated, it gives CASSLATSGAGIDTQYF. This rearrangement joins TRBV5-5 to TRBJ2-3; 10 bases agree with TRBD2. Germline loops: CDR1 SGHKS, CDR2 YYEKEE (reference sequence). Losses at the gene ends were 0 bases for V and 5 bases for J; bases not matched to a gene: 9. The CDR3 is made up of 17 amino acids.

CDR3 protein: CASSQRDSGNSEQYF. In DNA form, the CDR3 reads TGTGCCAGCAGCCAGAGGGACAGTGGGAACTCCGAGCAGTACTTC. The chain employs TRBV7-2 and TRBJ2-7, with TRBD1 matching over 7 bases. The trim removed 5 bases at V and 6 bases at J, leaving 13 bases unmatched. CDR3 length: 15 residues. The germline gives CDR1 SGHTA, CDR2 FQGNSA.

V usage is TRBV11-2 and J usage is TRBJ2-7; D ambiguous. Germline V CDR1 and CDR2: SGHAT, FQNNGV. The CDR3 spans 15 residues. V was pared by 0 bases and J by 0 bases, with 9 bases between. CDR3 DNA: TGTGCCAGCAGCTTAGATGTGGCAGGCTCCTACGAGCAGTACTTC. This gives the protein CASSLDVAGSYEQYF.

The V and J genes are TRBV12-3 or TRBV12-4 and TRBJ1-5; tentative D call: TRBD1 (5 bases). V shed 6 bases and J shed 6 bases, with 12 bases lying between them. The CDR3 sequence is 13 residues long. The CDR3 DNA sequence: TGTGCCAGCAGGCGGGACGGGGTTCAGCCCCAGCATTTT. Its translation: CASRRDGVQPQHF.

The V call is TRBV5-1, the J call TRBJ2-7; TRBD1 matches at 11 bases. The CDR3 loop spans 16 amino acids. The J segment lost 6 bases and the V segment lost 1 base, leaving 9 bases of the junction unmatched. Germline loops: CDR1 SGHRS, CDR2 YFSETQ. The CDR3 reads CASSLIGGTGGPEQYF. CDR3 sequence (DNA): TGCGCCAGCAGCTTGATCGGTGGGACAGGGGGGCCCGAGCAGTACTTC.

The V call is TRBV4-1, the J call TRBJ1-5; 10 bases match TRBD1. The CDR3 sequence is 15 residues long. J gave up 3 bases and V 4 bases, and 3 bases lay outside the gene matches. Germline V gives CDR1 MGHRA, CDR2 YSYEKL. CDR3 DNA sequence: TGCGCCAGCAGCCGCGGACAGGGGGACAATCAGCCCCAGCATTTT. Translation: CASSRGQGDNQPQHF.

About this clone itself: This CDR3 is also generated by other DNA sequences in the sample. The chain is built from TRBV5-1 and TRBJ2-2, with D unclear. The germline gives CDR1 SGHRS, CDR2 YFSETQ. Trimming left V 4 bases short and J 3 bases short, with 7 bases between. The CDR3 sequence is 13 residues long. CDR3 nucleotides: TGCGCCAGCAGCCTCCGGGACACCGGGGAGCTGTTTTTT. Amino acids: CASSLRDTGELFF.

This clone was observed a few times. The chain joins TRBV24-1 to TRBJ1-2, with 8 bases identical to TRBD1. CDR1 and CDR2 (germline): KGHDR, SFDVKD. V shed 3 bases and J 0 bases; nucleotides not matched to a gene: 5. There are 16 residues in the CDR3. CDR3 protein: CATSDAQGATNYGYTF. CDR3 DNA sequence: TGTGCCACCAGTGATGCGCAGGGGGCCACTAACTATGGCTACACCTTC.

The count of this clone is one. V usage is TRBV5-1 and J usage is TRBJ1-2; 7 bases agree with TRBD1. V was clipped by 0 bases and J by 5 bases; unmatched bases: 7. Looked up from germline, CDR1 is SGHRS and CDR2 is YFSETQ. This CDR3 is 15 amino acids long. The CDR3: CASSLEGGAGYGYTF. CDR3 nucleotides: TGCGCCAGCAGCTTGGAAGGGGGCGCAGGGTATGGCTACACCTTC.

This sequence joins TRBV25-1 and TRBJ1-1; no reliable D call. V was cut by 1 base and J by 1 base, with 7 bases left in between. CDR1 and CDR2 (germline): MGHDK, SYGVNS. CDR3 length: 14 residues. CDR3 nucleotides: TGTGCCAGCAGTGAATTCTCCAGGAACACTGAAGCTTTCTTT. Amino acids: CASSEFSRNTEAFF.

DNA of the CDR3: TGTGCCAGCAGCCTCACAAGGGGGTGGAAGATAGAGCAGTTCTTC. It encodes CASSLTRGWKIEQFF. The J gene is TRBJ2-1, the V gene TRBV7-2, with a tentative D call TRBD1 (6 bases). CDR1 is SGHTA, CDR2 FQGNSA, per germline. The germline V and J ends were trimmed by 5 bases and 10 bases, with 21 bases remaining between them. There are 15 residues in the CDR3.

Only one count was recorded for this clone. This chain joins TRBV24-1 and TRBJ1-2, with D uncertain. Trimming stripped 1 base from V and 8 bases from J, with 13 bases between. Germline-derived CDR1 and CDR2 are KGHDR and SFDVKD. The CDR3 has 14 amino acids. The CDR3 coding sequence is TGTGCCACCAGTGATTTAGGCCTTCCCGGGGGCTACACCTTC. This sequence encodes CATSDLGLPGGYTF.

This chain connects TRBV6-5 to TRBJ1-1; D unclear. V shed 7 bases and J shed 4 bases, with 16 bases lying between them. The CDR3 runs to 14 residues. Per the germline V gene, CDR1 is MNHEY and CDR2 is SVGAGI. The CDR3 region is CASTEGMVATEAFF. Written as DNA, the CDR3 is TGTGCCAGCACGGAGGGAATGGTCGCCACTGAAGCTTTCTTT.

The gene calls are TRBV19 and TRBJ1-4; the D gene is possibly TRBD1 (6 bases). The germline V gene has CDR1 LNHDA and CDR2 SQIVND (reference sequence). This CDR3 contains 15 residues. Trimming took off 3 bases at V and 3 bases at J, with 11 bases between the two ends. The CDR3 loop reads CASSIYGTPNEKLFF. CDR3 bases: TGTGCCAGTAGTATCTATGGGACACCTAATGAAAAACTGTTTTTT.

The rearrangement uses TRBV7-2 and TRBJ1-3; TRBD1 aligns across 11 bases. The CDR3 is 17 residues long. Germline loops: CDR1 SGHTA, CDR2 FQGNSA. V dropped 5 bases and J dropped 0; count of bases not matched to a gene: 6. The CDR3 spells CASSTSGTGGSGNTIYF. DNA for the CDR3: TGTGCCAGCAGCACCTCCGGGACAGGGGGCTCTGGAAACACCATATATTTT.

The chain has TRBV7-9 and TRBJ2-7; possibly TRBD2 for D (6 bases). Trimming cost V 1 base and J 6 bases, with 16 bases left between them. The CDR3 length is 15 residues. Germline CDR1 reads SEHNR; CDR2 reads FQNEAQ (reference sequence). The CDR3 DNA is TGTGCCAGCAGCTTAGGGGGGGACTGGCCTACCGAGCAGTACTTC. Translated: CASSLGGDWPTEQYF.

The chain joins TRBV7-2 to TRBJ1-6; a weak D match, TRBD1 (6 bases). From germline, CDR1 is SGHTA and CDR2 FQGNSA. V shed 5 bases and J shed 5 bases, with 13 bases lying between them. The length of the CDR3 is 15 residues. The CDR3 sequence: CASSVQGIHNSPLHF. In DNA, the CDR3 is TGTGCCAGCAGCGTACAGGGAATCCATAATTCACCCCTCCACTTT.